This record covers a single T cell receptor beta chain. Germline-derived CDR1 and CDR2 are KGHDR and SFDVKD. With V trimmed by 2 bases and J by 5 bases, 7 bases remained unmatched. This CDR3 is built from 16 residues. These data originate in a study of blood T cell repertoires in COVID-19. As for the study in general: The origin of the acute and convalescent COVID-19 samples was the United States, Italy and Spain. PBMCs, B-cell-depleted T cells, or T cells were the source of the cDNA or gDNA that made up the material.

Authors' analysis steps: Estimation of nucleated cell counts relied on the amplification of reference gene primers. The assay was immunoSEQ multiplex PCR, and TCRdb's table has in-frame clones only and misses some. V, J and clone size derive from that table, while D and trimming were established from the DNA sequence. The sample lists approximately 69,000 clones, 70% to 75% occurring once. This rearrangement joins TRBV24-1 to TRBJ2-5, with TRBD1 matching over 10 bases. The sequenced material came from peripheral blood. This clonotype originated in a man in his sixties with acute or convalescent COVID-19. This chain's CDR3 is CATSDSGQGRTETQYF. DNA for the CDR3: TGTGCCACCAGTGATTCGGGACAGGGGAGGACGGAGACCCAGTACTTC.